The entry below describes one T cell receptor (beta chain). Treatment described: oral pan-JAK inhibitor, 5-10 mg twice daily. The CDR3 is made up of 16 amino acids. Trimming took 2 bases from V and 4 from J; bases not matched to a gene: 6. CDR1 and CDR2 from the germline V gene are KGHSH and LQKENI. This specimen comes from a study of CD8+ T cells in alopecia areata. RNA was isolated and reverse transcribed to cDNA, the sequencing template. Assay used: immunoSEQ multiplex PCR; TCRdb lists only in-frame clones, some missing. The sample gives about 42,000 clones, 65% of which show up once; over 20% is in the top ten.

This sequence joins TRBV18 and TRBJ1-4, with 8 bases identical to TRBD1. The TCR sequence derives from a human donor with alopecia areata. Sequenced material: CD8+ T cells sorted from blood, taken at week 4, from a patient treated with tofacitinib. This CDR3 reads CASSPLRTGNNEKLFF. The CDR3 coding sequence is TGTGCCAGCTCACCATTAAGGACAGGGAATAATGAAAAACTGTTTTTT.